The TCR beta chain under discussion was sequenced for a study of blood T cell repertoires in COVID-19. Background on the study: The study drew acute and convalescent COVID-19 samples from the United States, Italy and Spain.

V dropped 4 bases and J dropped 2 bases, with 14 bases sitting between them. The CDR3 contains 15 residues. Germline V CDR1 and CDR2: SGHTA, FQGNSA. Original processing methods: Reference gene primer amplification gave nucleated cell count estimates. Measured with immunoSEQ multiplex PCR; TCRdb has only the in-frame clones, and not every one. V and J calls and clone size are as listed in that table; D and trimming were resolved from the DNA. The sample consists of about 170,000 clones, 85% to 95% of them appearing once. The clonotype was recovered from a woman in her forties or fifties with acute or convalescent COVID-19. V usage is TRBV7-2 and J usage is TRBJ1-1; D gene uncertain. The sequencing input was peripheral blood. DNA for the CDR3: TGTGCCAGCAGCTACCCGTGGAGCCTCAACACTGAAGCTTTCTTT. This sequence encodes CASSYPWSLNTEAFF.